The subject of this entry is one T cell receptor (beta chain). Its antigen is unidentified. One junction end disagrees with the germline gene, perhaps due to a read error. Investigators profiled TCR beta VDJ and CDR3 from genomic DNA template. TCRdb ran MiXCR on the reads and lists one entry per CDR3 protein. The sample lists about 160,000 distinct CDR3 sequences; 45% to 50% were seen once. CDR3 length: 14 residues. CDR1 is KGHSH, CDR2 LQKENI, per germline. These data are taken from a study of CD8+CD57+ T cells in acquired aplastic anemia. Looking at the study overall: Sorted CD4+ and CD8+ cells yielded around 3.3 ug of DNA on average.

Study results and caveats: Both patients and controls carried the same twenty-nine CD8+ CDR3 sequences.

For sequencing, patients were chosen who had shown expansion of CD8+CD57+ cells by flow cytometry. Every patient presented with severe acquired aplastic anemia. Sequenced material: sorted CD4+, CD8+, or CD8+CD57+ T cells (not recorded which) from PBMCs. This receptor was identified in a human donor with aplastic anemia. The rearrangement links TRBV18 to TRBJ2-1; maybe TRBD1 (6 bases). As DNA, the CDR3 is TGTGCCAGCTCACCGGACAGCACCTACAATGGGCAGTTCTTC. The encoded protein is CASSPDSTYNGQFF.